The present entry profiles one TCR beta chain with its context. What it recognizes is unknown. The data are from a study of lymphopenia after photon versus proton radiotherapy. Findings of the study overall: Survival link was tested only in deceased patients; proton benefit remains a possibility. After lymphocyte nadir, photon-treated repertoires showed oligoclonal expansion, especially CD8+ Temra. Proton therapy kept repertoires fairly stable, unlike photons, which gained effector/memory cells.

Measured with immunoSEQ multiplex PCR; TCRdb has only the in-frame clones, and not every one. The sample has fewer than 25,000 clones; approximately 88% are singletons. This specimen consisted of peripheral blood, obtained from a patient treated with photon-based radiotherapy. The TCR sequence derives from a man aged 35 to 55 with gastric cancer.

The CDR3 protein is CASNPRGVDNEQFF. CDR3 DNA sequence: TGTGCCAGCAACCCTCGGGGGGTAGACAATGAGCAGTTCTTC. This chain connects TRBV7-9 to TRBJ2-1; 7 bases match TRBD2. Germline trimming cut 7 bases from V and 5 bases from J; bases unmatched to any gene: 8. Germline-derived CDR1 and CDR2 are SEHNR and FQNEAQ (reference sequence). The CDR3 loop spans 14 amino acids.